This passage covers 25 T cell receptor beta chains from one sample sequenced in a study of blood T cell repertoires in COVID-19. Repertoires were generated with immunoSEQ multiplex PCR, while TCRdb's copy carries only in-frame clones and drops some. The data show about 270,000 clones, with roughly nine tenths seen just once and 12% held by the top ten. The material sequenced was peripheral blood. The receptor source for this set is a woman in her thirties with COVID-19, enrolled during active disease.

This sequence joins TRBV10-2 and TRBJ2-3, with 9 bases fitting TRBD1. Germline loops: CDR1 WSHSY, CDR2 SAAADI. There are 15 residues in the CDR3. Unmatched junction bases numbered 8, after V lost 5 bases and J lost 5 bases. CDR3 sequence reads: CASSFPGQGQDTQYF. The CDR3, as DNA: TGCGCCAGCAGTTTCCCGGGACAGGGTCAAGATACGCAGTATTTT.

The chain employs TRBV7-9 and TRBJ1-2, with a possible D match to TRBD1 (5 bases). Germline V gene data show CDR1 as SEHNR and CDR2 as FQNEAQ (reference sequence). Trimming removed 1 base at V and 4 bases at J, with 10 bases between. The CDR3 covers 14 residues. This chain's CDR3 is CASSLVTDIYGYTF. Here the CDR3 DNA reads TGTGCCAGCAGCTTAGTGACAGACATCTATGGCTACACCTTC.

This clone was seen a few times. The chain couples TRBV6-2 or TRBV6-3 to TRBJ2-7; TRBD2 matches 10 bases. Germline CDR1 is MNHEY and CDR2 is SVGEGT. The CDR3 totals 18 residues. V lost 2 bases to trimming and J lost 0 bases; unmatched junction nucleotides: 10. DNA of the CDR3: TGTGCCAGCAGTTACCCCTTACTAGCGGGGAACCCCTCCTACGAGCAGTACTTC. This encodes CASSYPLLAGNPSYEQYF.

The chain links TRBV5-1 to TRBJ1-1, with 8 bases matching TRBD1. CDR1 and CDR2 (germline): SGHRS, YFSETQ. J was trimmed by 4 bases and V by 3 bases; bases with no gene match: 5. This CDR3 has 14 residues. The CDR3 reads CASSWTGSGTEAFF. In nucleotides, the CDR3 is TGCGCCAGCAGCTGGACAGGGTCCGGCACTGAAGCTTTCTTT.

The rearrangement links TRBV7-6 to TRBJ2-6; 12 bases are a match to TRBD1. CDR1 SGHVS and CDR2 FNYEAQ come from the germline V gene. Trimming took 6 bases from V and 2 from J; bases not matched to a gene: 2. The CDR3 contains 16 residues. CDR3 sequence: CASRRDRGPGANVLTF. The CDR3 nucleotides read TGTGCCAGCAGGAGGGACAGGGGGCCTGGGGCCAACGTCCTGACTTTC. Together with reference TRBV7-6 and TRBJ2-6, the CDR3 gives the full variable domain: GAGVSQSPRYKVTKRGQDVALRCDPISGHVSLYWYRQALGQGPEFLTYFNYEAQQDKSGLPNDRFSAERPEGSISTLTIQRTEQRDSAMYRCASRRDRGPGANVLTFGAGSRLTVL.

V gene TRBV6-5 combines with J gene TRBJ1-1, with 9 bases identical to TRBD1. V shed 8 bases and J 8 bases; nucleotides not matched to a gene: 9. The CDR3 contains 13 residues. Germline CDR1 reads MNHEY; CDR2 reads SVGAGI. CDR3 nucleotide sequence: TGTGCCAGCGGACAGGGGACGACCGTAGAAGCTTTCTTT. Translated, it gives CASGQGTTVEAFF.

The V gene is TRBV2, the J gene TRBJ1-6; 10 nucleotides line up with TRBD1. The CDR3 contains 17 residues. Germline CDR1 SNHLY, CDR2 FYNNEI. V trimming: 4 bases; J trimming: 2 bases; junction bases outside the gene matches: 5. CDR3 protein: CASSGIDRGPYNSPLHF. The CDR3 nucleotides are TGTGCCAGCAGTGGAATTGACAGGGGGCCCTATAATTCACCCCTCCACTTT.

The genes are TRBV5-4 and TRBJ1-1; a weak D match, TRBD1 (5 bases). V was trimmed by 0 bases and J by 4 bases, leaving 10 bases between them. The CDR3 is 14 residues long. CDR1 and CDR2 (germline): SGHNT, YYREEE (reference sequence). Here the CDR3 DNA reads TGTGCCAGCAGCTTGGGACAGACCCTCACTGAAGCTTTCTTT. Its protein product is CASSLGQTLTEAFF.

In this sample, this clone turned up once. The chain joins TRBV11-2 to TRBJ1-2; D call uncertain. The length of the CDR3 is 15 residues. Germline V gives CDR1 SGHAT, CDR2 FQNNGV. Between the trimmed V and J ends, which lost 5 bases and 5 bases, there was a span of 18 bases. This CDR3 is CASSASIGRTYGYTF. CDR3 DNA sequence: TGTGCCAGCAGCGCCTCCATCGGACGGACTTATGGCTACACCTTC. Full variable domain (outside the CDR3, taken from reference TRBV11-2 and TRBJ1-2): EAGVAQSPRYKIIEKRQSVAFWCNPISGHATLYWYQQILGQGPKLLIQFQNNGVVDDSQLPKDRFSAERLKGVDSTLKIQPAKLEDSAVYLCASSASIGRTYGYTFGSGTRLTVV.

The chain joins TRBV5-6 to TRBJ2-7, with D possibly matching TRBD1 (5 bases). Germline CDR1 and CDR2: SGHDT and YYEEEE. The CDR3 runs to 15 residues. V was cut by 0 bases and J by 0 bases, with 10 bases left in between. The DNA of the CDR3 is TGTGCCAGCAGCTTGGTCGGTGACAGCTCCTACGAGCAGTACTTC. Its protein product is CASSLVGDSSYEQYF. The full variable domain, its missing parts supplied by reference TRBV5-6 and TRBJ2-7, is DAGVTQSPTHLIKTRGQQVTLRCSPKSGHDTVSWYQQALGQGPQFIFQYYEEEERQRGNFPDRFSGHQFPNYSSELNVNALLLGDSALYLCASSLVGDSSYEQYFGPGTRLTVT.

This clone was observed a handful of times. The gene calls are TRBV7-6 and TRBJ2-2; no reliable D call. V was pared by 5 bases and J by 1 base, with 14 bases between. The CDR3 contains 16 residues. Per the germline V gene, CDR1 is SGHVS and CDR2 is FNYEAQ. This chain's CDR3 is CASSRSPIENTGELFF. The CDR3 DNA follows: TGTGCCAGCAGCCGTAGTCCCATTGAGAACACCGGGGAGCTGTTTTTT.

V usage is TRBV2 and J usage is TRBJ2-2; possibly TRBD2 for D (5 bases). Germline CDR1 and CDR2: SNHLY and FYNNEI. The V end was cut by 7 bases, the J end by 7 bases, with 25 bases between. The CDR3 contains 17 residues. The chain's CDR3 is CASTPPAGIGHLGELFF. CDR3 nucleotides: TGTGCCAGCACCCCACCCGCCGGGATCGGCCACCTCGGGGAGCTGTTTTTT.

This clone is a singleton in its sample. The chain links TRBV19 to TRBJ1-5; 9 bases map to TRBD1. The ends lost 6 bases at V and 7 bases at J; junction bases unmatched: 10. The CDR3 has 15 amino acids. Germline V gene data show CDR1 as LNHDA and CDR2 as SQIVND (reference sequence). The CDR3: CASREYRGLEQPQHF. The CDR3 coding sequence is TGTGCCAGTAGAGAATACAGGGGGCTAGAGCAGCCCCAGCATTTT.

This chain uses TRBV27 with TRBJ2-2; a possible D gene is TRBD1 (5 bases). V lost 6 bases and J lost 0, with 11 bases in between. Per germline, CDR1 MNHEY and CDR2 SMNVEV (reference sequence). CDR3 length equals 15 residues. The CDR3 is CASREGEPNTGELFF. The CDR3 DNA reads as TGTGCCAGCAGGGAAGGGGAACCGAACACCGGGGAGCTGTTTTTT.

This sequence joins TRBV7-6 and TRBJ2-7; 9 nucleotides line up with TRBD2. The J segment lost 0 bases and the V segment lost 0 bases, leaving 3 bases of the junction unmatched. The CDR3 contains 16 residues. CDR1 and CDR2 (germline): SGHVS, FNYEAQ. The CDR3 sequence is CASSLAVSGGSYEQYF. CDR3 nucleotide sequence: TGTGCCAGCAGCTTAGCCGTTAGCGGGGGCTCCTACGAGCAGTACTTC. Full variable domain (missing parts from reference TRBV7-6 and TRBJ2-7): GAGVSQSPRYKVTKRGQDVALRCDPISGHVSLYWYRQALGQGPEFLTYFNYEAQQDKSGLPNDRFSAERPEGSISTLTIQRTEQRDSAMYRCASSLAVSGGSYEQYFGPGTRLTVT.

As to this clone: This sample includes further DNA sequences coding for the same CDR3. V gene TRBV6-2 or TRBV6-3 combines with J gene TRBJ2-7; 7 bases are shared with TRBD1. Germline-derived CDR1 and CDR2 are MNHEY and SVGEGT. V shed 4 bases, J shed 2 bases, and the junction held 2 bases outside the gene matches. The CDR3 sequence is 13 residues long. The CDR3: CASSWDRAYEQYF. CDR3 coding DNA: TGTGCCAGCAGTTGGGACAGAGCCTACGAGCAGTACTTC.

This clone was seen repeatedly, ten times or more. CDR3: CASSLPKRGYYGYTF. The CDR3 bases are TGCGCCAGCAGCTTGCCGAAGAGAGGATACTATGGCTACACCTTC. V is TRBV5-1 and J is TRBJ1-2; D ambiguous. Germline V gene sequence: CDR1 SGHRS, CDR2 YFSETQ. Between the trimmed V and J ends, which lost 1 base and 3 bases, there was a span of 13 bases. CDR3 length: 15 residues.

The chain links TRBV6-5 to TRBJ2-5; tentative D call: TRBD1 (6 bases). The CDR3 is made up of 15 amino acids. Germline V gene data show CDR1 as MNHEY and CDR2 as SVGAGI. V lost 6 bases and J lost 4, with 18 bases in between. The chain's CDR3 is CASSVWDTTLETQYF. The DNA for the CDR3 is TGTGCCAGCAGCGTTTGGGACACCACCTTAGAGACCCAGTACTTC.

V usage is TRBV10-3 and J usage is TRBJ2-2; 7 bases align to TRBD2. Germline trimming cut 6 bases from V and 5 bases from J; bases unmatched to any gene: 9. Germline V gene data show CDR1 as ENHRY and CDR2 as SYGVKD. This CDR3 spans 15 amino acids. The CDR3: CAIRAPSGGTGELFF. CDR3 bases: TGTGCCATCAGGGCCCCCTCCGGGGGGACCGGGGAGCTGTTTTTT.

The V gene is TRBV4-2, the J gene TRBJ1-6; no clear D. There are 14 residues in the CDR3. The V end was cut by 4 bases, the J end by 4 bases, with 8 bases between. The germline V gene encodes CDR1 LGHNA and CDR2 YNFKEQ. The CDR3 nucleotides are TGTGCCAGCAGCCCCCCAGGTTATAATTCACCCCTCCACTTT. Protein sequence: CASSPPGYNSPLHF.

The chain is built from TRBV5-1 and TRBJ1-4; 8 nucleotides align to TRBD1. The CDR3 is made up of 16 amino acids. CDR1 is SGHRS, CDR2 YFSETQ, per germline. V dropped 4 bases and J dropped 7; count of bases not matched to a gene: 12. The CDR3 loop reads CASSADSGQGGEKLFF. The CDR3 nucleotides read TGCGCCAGCAGCGCCGACTCCGGACAGGGAGGTGAAAAACTGTTTTTT.

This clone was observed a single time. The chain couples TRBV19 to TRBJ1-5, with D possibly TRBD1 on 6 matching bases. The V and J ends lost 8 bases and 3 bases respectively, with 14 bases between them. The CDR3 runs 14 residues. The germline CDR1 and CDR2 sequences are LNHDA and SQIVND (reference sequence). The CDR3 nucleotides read TGTGCCAGTGTTCCGGGGGGCCCCAATCAGCCCCAGCATTTT. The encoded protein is CASVPGGPNQPQHF.

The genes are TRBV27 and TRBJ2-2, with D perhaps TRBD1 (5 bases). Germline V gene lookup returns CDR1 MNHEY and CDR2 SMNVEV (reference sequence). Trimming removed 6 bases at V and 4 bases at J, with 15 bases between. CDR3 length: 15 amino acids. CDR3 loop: CASRPHHRSTGELFF. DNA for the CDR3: TGTGCCAGCAGACCACATCACAGGTCCACCGGGGAGCTGTTTTTT.

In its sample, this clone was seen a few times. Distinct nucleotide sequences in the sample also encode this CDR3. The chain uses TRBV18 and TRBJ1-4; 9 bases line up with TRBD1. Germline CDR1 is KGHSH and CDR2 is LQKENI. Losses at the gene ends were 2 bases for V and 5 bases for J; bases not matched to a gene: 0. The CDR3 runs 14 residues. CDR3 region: CASSPGTGNEKLFF. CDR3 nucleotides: TGTGCCAGCTCACCAGGGACAGGGAATGAAAAACTGTTTTTT.

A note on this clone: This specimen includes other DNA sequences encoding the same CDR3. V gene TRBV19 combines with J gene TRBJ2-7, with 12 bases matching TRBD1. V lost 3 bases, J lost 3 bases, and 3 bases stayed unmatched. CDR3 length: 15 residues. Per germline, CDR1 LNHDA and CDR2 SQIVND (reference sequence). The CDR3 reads CASSIGTGGIYEQYF. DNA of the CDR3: TGTGCCAGTAGTATCGGGACAGGGGGCATCTACGAGCAGTACTTC.